This T cell receptor (beta chain) appears in the sequencing data of a study of identifying expanded T cells in peripheral blood. This clone was detected ten times or more. Its antigen is undetermined. This CDR3 is 16 amino acids long. After removal of 2 bases from V and 4 bases from J, the junction contained 11 bases not matched to a gene. Germline V lookup: CDR1 SNHLY, CDR2 FYNNEI. Sequencing was performed with immunoSEQ multiplex PCR; in TCRdb, only in-frame clones are kept and a portion is missing. The sample contains 120,000 or so clones, roughly 82% of which appear only once. No infections or other immune events were documented during collection. Overall study findings and caveats: Across healthy donors, higher total template counts meant significantly greater approximately two-week count variance.

This rearrangement joins TRBV2 to TRBJ2-7, with 7 bases fitting TRBD1. Sequenced material: blood. The origin of this receptor is a person between 18 and 69 years old in good health. The CDR3 DNA reads TGTGCCAGCAGTGAAAACGAAGGGACAGTATCTTACGAGCAGTACTTC. Amino acids: CASSENEGTVSYEQYF.